This TCR beta chain was retrieved from a study of OX40 agonist ivuxolimab in advanced cancers. This CDR3 is 16 amino acids long. Germline V CDR1 and CDR2: MNHEY, SMNVEV (reference sequence). V gave up 9 bases and J gave up 5 bases, with 22 bases separating them. Sequenced by immunoSEQ multiplex PCR; TCRdb stores in-frame clones only, minus some. The sample yields 60,000 to 70,000 clones, 80% to 90% seen once. The source is an adult with an advanced solid tumor such as melanoma, head and neck, liver or kidney cancer. Sequenced here: CD4+ or CD8+ T cells sorted from blood, sampled in a trial of the OX40 agonist ivuxolimab. The V and J genes are TRBV27 and TRBJ2-2; D could derive from TRBD1 or TRBD2 (5 bases each). CDR3 sequence: CASPPFGTRSTGELFF. The CDR3, as DNA: TGTGCCAGTCCCCCGTTCGGGACCAGATCTACCGGGGAGCTGTTTTTT.